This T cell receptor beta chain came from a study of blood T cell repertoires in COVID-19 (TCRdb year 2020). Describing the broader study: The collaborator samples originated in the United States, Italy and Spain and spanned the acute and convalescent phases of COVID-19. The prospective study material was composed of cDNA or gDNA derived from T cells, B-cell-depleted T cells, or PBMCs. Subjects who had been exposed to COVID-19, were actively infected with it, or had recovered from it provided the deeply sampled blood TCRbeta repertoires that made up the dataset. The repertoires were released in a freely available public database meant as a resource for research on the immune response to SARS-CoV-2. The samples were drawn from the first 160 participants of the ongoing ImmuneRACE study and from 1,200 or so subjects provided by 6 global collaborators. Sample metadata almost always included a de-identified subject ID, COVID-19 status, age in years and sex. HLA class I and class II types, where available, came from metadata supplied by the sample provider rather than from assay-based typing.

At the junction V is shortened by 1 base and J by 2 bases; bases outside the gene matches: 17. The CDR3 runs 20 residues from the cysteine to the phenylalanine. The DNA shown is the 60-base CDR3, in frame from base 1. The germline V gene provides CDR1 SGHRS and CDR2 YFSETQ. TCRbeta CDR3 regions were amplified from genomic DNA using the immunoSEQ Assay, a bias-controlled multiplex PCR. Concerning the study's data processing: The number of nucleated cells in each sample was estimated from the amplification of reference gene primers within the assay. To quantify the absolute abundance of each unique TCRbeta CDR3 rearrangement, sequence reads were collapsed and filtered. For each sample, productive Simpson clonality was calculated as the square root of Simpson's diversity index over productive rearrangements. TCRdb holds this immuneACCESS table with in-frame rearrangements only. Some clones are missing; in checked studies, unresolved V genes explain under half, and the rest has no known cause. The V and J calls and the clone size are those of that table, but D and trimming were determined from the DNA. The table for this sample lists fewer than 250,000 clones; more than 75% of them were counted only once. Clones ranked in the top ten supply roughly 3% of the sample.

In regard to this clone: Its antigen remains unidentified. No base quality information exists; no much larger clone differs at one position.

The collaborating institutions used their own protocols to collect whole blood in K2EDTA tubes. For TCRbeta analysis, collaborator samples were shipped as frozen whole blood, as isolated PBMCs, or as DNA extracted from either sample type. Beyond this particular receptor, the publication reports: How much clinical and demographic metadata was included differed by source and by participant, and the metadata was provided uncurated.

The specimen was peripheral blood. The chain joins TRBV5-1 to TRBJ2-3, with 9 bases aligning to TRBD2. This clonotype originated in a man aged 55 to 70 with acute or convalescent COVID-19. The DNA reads TGCGCCAGCAGCTTGACAGGGCACGGAGTAGCGGGAGTTGCCACAGATACGCAGTATTTT. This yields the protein CASSLTGHGVAGVATDTQYF. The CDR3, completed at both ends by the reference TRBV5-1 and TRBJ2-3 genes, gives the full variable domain KAGVTQTPRYLIKTRGQQVTLSCSPISGHRSVSWYQQTPGQGLQFLFEYFSETQRNKGNFPGRFSGRQFSNSRSEMNVSTLELGDSALYLCASSLTGHGVAGVATDTQYFGPGTRLTVL.